The clone carrying this T cell receptor beta chain was counted a single time. CDR1 SGHTA and CDR2 FQGNSA come from the germline V gene. Trimming removed 3 bases at V and 7 bases at J, with 3 bases between. CDR3 length: 11 amino acids. Only in-frame clones appear in the TCRdb table, and some are missing; sequencing was by immunoSEQ multiplex PCR. The sample lists around 150,000 clones, approximately 87% seen once, with approximately 4.2% in the top ten. The sample originates from a study of blood T cell repertoires in COVID-19. For the study at large: Material from acute and convalescent COVID-19 was sourced from the United States, Italy and Spain. Nucleic acid was either cDNA or gDNA, and it came from T cells, B-cell-depleted T cells, or PBMCs.

The TCR sequence derives from a woman aged 40 to 55 with acute or convalescent COVID-19. The chain has TRBV7-2 and TRBJ2-2; D ambiguous. The sequencing sample was made of peripheral blood. CDR3 loop: CASSFYGELFF. DNA of the CDR3: TGTGCCAGCAGCTTCTACGGGGAGCTGTTTTTT.